These 25 T cell receptor beta chains came from one sample sequenced in a study of T cell repertoires in ileal Crohn's disease. Sequencing used immunoSEQ multiplex PCR; TCRdb keeps in-frame clones, though not all of them. The sample consists of about 8,400 clones, about 84% of them appearing once. The material sequenced was ileal tissue. Source of these receptors: an adult with Crohn's disease.

The V and J genes are TRBV5-1 and TRBJ2-3; D ambiguous. The CDR3 consists of 16 residues. Trimming left V 0 bases short and J 0 bases short, with 11 bases between. From germline, CDR1 is SGHRS and CDR2 YFSETQ. In DNA form, the CDR3 reads TGCGCCAGCAGCTTGGGTGGGCCGGATAGCACAGATACGCAGTATTTT. Translating gives CASSLGGPDSTDTQYF.

V usage is TRBV4-3 and J usage is TRBJ2-5; D unclear. The V gene lost 4 bases and the J gene lost 0 bases, with 12 bases spanning the gap. CDR1 LGHNA and CDR2 YSLEER come from the germline V gene. The CDR3 covers 15 residues. This CDR3 reads CASSPRTAYQETQYF. Written as DNA, the CDR3 is TGCGCCAGCAGCCCCCGAACAGCCTACCAAGAGACCCAGTACTTC.

This clone was found a few times. The chain employs TRBV29-1 and TRBJ2-3, with 7 nucleotides matching TRBD2. Germline V gene sequence: CDR1 SQVTM, CDR2 ANQGSEA. The CDR3 totals 16 residues. J gave up 2 bases and V 3 bases, and 11 bases lay outside the gene matches. The CDR3 region is CSVDFGLGGNTDTQYF. CDR3 DNA: TGCAGCGTTGACTTCGGACTAGGCGGGAACACAGATACGCAGTATTTT.

V gene TRBV5-1 combines with J gene TRBJ2-7; the match to TRBD1 covers 9 bases. The CDR3 is made up of 16 amino acids. CDR1 is SGHRS and CDR2 is YFSETQ in the germline V gene. The trim removed 2 bases at V and 3 bases at J, leaving 9 bases unmatched. CDR3 bases: TGCGCCAGCAGCTTACCGGGACAGGGTATAAGCTACGAGCAGTACTTC. Translation: CASSLPGQGISYEQYF.

V is TRBV6-6 and J is TRBJ2-2; D remains ambiguous. The CDR3 has 15 amino acids. Germline V CDR1 and CDR2: MNHNY, SVGAGI (reference sequence). Trimming left V 2 bases short and J 6 bases short, with 13 bases between. CDR3 in amino acids: CASSYTYDLPGELFF. The CDR3 nucleotides are TGTGCCAGCAGTTACACCTACGACCTTCCCGGGGAGCTGTTTTTT.

The chain employs TRBV5-4 and TRBJ2-1, with D unclear. The V and J ends lost 1 base and 6 bases respectively, with 8 bases between them. CDR1 SGHNT and CDR2 YYREEE come from the germline V gene (reference sequence). The length of the CDR3 is 13 residues. The CDR3 spells CASSLRLGNEQFF. The CDR3 DNA reads as TGTGCCAGCAGCTTGCGCCTAGGCAATGAGCAGTTCTTC.

A word on this clone: At one of its ends the junction is not consistent with the germline gene, which may arise from a read error. CDR3 protein: CASSATPWLF. CDR3 coding DNA: TGTGCTAGCAGCGCGACCCCGTGGCTCTTT. The chain carries TRBV7-7 and TRBJ1-1; D gene uncertain. Germline CDR1 and CDR2: SSHAT and FNYEAQ (reference sequence). The CDR3 covers 10 residues. The full variable domain, completed using reference TRBV7-7 and TRBJ1-1, is GAGVSQSPRYKVTKRGQDVTLRCDPISSHATLYWYQQALGQGPEFLTYFNYEAQPDKSGLPSDRFSAERPEGSISTLTIQRTEQRDSAMYRCASSATPWLFGQGTRLTVV.

This clone has just one count. The chain carries TRBV11-1 and TRBJ2-7; 13 positions match TRBD2. Germline values: CDR1 SGHAT, CDR2 FQDESV (reference sequence). This CDR3 region has 16 residues. Trimming removed 5 bases from V and 6 bases from J; junction bases left unmatched: 10. DNA of the CDR3: TGTGCCAGCAGCCCTCTGGGACTAGCGGGAAACAGCGAGCAGTACTTC. It specifies CASSPLGLAGNSEQYF. The full variable domain, rest sourced from reference TRBV11-1 and TRBJ2-7, is EAEVAQSPRYKITEKSQAVAFWCDPISGHATLYWYRQILGQGPELLVQFQDESVVDDSQLPKDRFSAERLKGVDSTLKIQPAELGDSAMYLCASSPLGLAGNSEQYFGPGTRLTVT.

The DNA for the CDR3 is TGTGCCAGCAGTTACCCCCCCGGGATTGAGCAGTTCTTC. Its translation: CASSYPPGIEQFF. The chain has TRBV6-5 and TRBJ2-1; weak D call: TRBD2 (5 bases). Trimming stripped 2 bases from V and 9 bases from J, with 11 bases between. From germline, CDR1 is MNHEY and CDR2 SVGAGI. The CDR3 spans 13 residues.

The V and J genes are TRBV5-6 and TRBJ1-2; D is perhaps TRBD1 (6 bases). The CDR3 contains 12 residues. The ends were cut back, 6 bases at V and 4 bases at J, with 10 bases in the middle. The germline V gene encodes CDR1 SGHDT and CDR2 YYEEEE. In DNA form, the CDR3 reads TGTGCCAGCAACAGGGAGGGCTATGGCTACACCTTC. This gives the protein CASNREGYGYTF.

This clone occurred once. The rearrangement links TRBV30 to TRBJ1-4; possibly TRBD1 for D (5 bases). Germline V gives CDR1 GTSNPN, CDR2 SVGIG (reference sequence). The CDR3 sequence is 16 residues long. Trimming stripped 2 bases from V and 0 bases from J, with 13 bases between. CDR3 in amino acids: CAWSSTQGATNEKLFF. CDR3 nucleotides: TGTGCCTGGAGTTCAACCCAGGGCGCAACTAATGAAAAACTGTTTTTT.

This clone has just one count. The V gene is TRBV10-3, the J gene TRBJ1-3; D is unresolved. Germline values: CDR1 ENHRY, CDR2 SYGVKD. V shed 4 bases and J shed 4 bases, with 11 bases lying between them. The CDR3 spans 14 residues. CDR3 in DNA: TGTGCCATCAGTGGGCCGGAGGCCGGAAACACCATATATTTT. It encodes CAISGPEAGNTIYF.

The chain uses TRBV5-1 and TRBJ2-2; a weak D match, TRBD2 (5 bases). With 2 bases removed from V and 6 bases from J, the gap between germline ends came to 8 bases. This CDR3 comprises 13 residues. Germline values: CDR1 SGHRS, CDR2 YFSETQ. This CDR3 reads CASSFNSAGELFF. CDR3 sequence (DNA): TGCGCCAGCAGCTTCAATAGCGCCGGGGAGCTGTTTTTT.

The V call is TRBV6-5, the J call TRBJ2-7; D gene unclear. Germline lookup yields CDR1 MNHEY and CDR2 SVGAGI. The CDR3 consists of 16 residues. Trimming left V 2 bases short and J 0 bases short, with 14 bases between. CDR3 in amino acids: CASSYMGIRSSYEQYF. The CDR3 nucleotides are TGTGCCAGCAGTTACATGGGCATTCGAAGCTCCTACGAGCAGTACTTC.

This clone came up a few times. The CDR3 is CASSPSYRETQYF. The DNA for the CDR3 is TGTGCCAGCAGTCCAAGCTATAGGGAGACCCAGTACTTC. V gene TRBV27 combines with J gene TRBJ2-5; D ambiguous. The CDR3 consists of 13 residues. CDR1 MNHEY and CDR2 SMNVEV come from the germline V gene (reference sequence). V was cut by 5 bases and J by 5 bases, with 12 bases left in between.

The chain recombines TRBV28 with TRBJ1-5; 7 positions agree with TRBD1. V lost 8 bases and J lost 2; bases outside the gene matches: 9. This CDR3 has 15 residues. Germline CDR1 reads MDHEN; CDR2 reads SYDVKM. The CDR3 here is CASRDRDWGNQPQHF. The CDR3, as DNA: TGTGCCAGCCGTGACAGGGATTGGGGCAATCAGCCCCAGCATTTT. The whole variable domain, filled in from reference TRBV28 and TRBJ1-5, reads DVKVTQSSRYLVKRTGEKVFLECVQDMDHENMFWYRQDPGLGLRLIYFSYDVKMKEKGDIPEGYSVSREKKERFSLILESASTNQTSMYLCASRDRDWGNQPQHFGDGTRLSIL.

This clone was picked up one time. The chain uses TRBV5-1 and TRBJ2-7; the D gene is possibly TRBD1 (5 bases). The CDR3 runs to 14 residues. V gave up 0 bases and J gave up 6 bases, with 13 bases separating them. From germline, CDR1 is SGHRS and CDR2 YFSETQ. The CDR3 loop is CASSLDRLSSEQYF. In DNA, the CDR3 is TGCGCCAGCAGCTTGGACAGGTTAAGCTCCGAGCAGTACTTC.

The chain is built from TRBV27 and TRBJ2-2; 11 bases are shared with TRBD1. Per the germline V gene, CDR1 is MNHEY and CDR2 is SMNVEV (reference sequence). With 4 bases clipped from V and 5 bases from J, the junction kept 6 bases outside the gene matches. The CDR3 contains 16 residues. The CDR3 nucleotides are TGTGCCAGCAGTTCACCCGGGACAGGGGGAACCGGGGAGCTGTTTTTT. Its protein is CASSSPGTGGTGELFF.

V and J are TRBV6-6 and TRBJ1-1, with unresolved D. Germline V gene data show CDR1 as MNHNY and CDR2 as SVGAGI (reference sequence). CDR3 length: 14 residues. V was shortened by 5 bases and J by 4 bases, with 14 bases between the two germline ends. The CDR3: CASSPVLGSTEAFF. CDR3 coding DNA: TGTGCCAGCAGTCCCGTCCTGGGGAGCACTGAAGCTTTCTTT.

The chain carries TRBV6-5 and TRBJ1-1; possibly TRBD1 for D (5 bases). Between the trimmed V and J ends, which lost 6 bases and 3 bases, there was a span of 17 bases. This CDR3 contains 15 residues. The germline V gene encodes CDR1 MNHEY and CDR2 SVGAGI. The CDR3 here is CASSPSGGGYTEAFF. CDR3 nucleotide sequence: TGTGCCAGCAGCCCCTCGGGGGGAGGGTACACTGAAGCTTTCTTT.

The chain employs TRBV2 and TRBJ1-3; 7 nucleotides agree with TRBD1. Germline V CDR1 and CDR2: SNHLY, FYNNEI. The CDR3 is made up of 15 amino acids. V shed 6 bases, J shed 2 bases, and the junction held 7 bases outside the gene matches. The CDR3 sequence: CASRIAGGTGNTIYF. The DNA of the CDR3 is TGTGCCAGCAGAATAGCAGGGGGAACTGGAAACACCATATATTTT.

The chain combines TRBV18 with TRBJ2-7; the D is unclear. The CDR3 runs 12 residues. Germline V gives CDR1 KGHSH, CDR2 LQKENI. With 1 base removed from V and 3 bases from J, the gap between germline ends came to 4 bases. For the CDR3, the DNA is TGTGCCAGCTCACCACTCGGCTACGAGCAGTACTTC. Its protein is CASSPLGYEQYF.

The chain joins TRBV30 to TRBJ2-7; 9 bases line up with TRBD1. Per germline, CDR1 GTSNPN and CDR2 SVGIG (reference sequence). The CDR3 extends over 14 amino acids. Trimming took 5 bases from V and 2 from J; bases not matched to a gene: 7. DNA of the CDR3: TGTGCCTGGGACACCGGGACAGGGACCTACGAGCAGTACTTC. It yields the protein CAWDTGTGTYEQYF. Using reference TRBV30 and TRBJ2-7 for the parts outside the CDR3, the full variable domain is SQTIHQWPATLVQPVGSPLSLECTVEGTSNPNLYWYRQAAGRGLQLLFYSVGIGQISSEVPQNLSASRPQDRQFILSSKKLLLSDSGFYLCAWDTGTGTYEQYFGPGTRLTVT.

The CDR3 sequence: CASSYSNQGNNEQFF. The CDR3 nucleotides are TGTGCCAGCAGTTACTCGAACCAGGGGAACAATGAGCAGTTCTTC. The chain recombines TRBV6-6 with TRBJ2-1; perhaps TRBD1 as D (6 bases). CDR3 length: 15 amino acids. Germline lookup yields CDR1 MNHNY and CDR2 SVGAGI (reference sequence). V was pared by 0 bases and J by 5 bases, with 11 bases between.

The V call is TRBV6-1, the J call TRBJ1-5; TRBD1 matches at 9 bases. The length of the CDR3 is 15 residues. J gave up 6 bases and V 4 bases, and 7 bases lay outside the gene matches. Looked up from germline, CDR1 is MNHNS and CDR2 is SASEGT. CDR3 amino acids: CASSANRGHGQPQHF. The CDR3 bases are TGTGCCAGCAGTGCAAACAGGGGGCACGGTCAGCCCCAGCATTTT.